The clone carrying this T cell receptor beta chain was counted only a few times. Its antigen is still unknown. With 60 Vbeta and 13 Jbeta primers, the PCR was carried out. Generated by immunoSEQ multiplex PCR, the TCRdb table keeps only in-frame clones and is missing some. The table lists roughly 150,000 clones, 75% to 80% of them singletons. This specimen comes from a study of cytomegalovirus exposure and HLA in healthy donors. Study findings and constraints: By a later analysis, the bulk of CMV-associated TCR beta chains appeared HLA-restricted. Common viral pathogens were later found to be apparently linked to several of the most significant clusters. Reportedly, TCR beta sequences accurately predicted HLA-A and HLA-B alleles in most subjects.

The V end was cut by 0 bases, the J end by 5 bases, with 17 bases between. Germline assignment: CDR1 SGHRS and CDR2 YFSETQ. CDR3 size: 16 residues. The donors comprised healthy bone marrow donors. The chain joins TRBV5-1 to TRBJ2-5; the D gene is possibly TRBD2 (5 bases). This TCR came from a man in his thirties or forties in good health and CMV-seronegative. The specimen was PBMCs. DNA of the CDR3: TGCGCCAGCAGCTTGGCCCAGCGGACTTCGGGGGAGACCCAGTACTTC. Amino acids: CASSLAQRTSGETQYF.